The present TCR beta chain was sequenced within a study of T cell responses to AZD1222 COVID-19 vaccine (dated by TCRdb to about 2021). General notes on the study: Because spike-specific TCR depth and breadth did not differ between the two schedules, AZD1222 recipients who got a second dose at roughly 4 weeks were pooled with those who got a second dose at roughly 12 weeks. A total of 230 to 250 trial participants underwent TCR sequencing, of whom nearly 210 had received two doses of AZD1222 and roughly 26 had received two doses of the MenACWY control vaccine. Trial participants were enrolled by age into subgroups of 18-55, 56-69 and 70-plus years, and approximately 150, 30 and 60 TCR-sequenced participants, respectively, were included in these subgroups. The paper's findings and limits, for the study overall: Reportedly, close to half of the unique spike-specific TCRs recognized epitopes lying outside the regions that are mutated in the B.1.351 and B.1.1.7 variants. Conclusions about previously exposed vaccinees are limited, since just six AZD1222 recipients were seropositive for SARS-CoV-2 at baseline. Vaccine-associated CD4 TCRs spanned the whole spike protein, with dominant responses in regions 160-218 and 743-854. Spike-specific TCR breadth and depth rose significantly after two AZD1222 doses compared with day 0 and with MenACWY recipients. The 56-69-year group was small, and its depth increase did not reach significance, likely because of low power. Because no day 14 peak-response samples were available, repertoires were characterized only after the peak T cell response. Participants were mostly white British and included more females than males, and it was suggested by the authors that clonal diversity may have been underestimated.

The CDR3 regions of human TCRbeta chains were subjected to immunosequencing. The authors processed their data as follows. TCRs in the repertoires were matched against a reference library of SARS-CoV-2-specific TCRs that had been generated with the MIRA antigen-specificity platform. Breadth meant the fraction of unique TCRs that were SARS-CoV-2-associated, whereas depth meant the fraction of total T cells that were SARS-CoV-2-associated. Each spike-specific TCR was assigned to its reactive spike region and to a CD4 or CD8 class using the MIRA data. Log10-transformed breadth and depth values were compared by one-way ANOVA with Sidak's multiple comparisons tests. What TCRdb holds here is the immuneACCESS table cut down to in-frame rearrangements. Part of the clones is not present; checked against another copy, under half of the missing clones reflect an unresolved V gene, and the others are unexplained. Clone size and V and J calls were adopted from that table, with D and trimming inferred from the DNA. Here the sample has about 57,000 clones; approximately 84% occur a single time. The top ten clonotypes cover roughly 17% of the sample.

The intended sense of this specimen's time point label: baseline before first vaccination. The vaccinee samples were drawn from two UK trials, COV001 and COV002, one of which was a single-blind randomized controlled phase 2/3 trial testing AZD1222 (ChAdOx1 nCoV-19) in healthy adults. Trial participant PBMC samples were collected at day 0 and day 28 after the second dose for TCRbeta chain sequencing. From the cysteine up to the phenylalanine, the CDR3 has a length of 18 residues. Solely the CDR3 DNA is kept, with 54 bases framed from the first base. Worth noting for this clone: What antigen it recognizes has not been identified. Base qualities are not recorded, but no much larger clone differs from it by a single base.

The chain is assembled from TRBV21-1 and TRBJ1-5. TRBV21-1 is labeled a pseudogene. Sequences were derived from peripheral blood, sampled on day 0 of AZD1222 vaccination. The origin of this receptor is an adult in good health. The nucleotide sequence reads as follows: TGTGCCAGCAGCAGGGGTTTGTTGGCAGGTGAAAGCAATCAGCCCCAGCATTTT. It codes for CASSRGLLAGESNQPQHF.